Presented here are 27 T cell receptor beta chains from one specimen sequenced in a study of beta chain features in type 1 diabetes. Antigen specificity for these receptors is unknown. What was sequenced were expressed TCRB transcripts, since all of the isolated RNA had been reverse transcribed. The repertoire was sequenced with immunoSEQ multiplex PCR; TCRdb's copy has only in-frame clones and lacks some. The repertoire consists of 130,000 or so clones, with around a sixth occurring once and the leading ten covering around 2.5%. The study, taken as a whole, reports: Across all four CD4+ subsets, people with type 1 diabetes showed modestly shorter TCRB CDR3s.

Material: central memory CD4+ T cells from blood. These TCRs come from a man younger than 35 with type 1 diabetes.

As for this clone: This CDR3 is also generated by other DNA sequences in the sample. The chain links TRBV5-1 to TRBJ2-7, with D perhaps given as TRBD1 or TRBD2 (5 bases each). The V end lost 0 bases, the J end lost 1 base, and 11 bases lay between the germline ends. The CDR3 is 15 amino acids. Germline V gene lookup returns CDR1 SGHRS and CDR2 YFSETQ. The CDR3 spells CASSLAGTRSYEQYF. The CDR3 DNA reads TGCGCCAGCAGCTTGGCGGGGACGCGTTCCTACGAGCAGTACTTC.

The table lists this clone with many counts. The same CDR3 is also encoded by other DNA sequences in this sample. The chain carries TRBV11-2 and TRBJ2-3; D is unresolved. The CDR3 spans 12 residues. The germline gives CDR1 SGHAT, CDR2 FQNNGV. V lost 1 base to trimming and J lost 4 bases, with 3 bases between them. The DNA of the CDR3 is TGTGCCAGCAGCTTAGGTGCAGATACGCAGTATTTT. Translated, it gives CASSLGADTQYF.

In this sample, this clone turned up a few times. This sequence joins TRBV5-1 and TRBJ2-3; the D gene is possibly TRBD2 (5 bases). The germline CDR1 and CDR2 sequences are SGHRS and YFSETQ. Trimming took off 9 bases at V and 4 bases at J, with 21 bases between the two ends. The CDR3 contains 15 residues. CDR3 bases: TGCGCCACTAAAAGGACCGGGAACGACGCAGATACGCAGTATTTT. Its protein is CATKRTGNDADTQYF.

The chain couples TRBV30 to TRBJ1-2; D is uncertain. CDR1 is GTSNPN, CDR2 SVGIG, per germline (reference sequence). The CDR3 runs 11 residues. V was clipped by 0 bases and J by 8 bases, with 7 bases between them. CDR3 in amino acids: CAWSVARGYTF. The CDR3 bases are TGTGCCTGGAGTGTGGCCAGGGGCTACACCTTC.

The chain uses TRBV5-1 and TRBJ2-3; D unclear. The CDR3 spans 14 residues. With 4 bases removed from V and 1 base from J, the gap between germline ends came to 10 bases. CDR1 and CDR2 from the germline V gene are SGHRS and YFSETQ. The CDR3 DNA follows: TGCGCCAGCAGCGCGGCCGGGCGCACAGATACGCAGTATTTT. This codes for CASSAAGRTDTQYF.

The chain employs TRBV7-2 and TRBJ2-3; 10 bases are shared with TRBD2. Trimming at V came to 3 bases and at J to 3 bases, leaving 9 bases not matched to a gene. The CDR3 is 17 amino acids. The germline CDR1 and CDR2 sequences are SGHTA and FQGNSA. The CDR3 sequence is CASSFTSGAFATDTQYF. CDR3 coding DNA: TGTGCCAGCAGCTTCACTAGCGGGGCGTTTGCTACAGATACGCAGTATTTT.

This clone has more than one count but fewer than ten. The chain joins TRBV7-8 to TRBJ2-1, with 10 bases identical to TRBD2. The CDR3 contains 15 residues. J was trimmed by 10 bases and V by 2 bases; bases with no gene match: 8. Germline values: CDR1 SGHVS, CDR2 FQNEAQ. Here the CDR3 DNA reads TGTGCCAGCAGCTTACTAGCGGGGGAAAGGTGGGAGCAGTTCTTC. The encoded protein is CASSLLAGERWEQFF.

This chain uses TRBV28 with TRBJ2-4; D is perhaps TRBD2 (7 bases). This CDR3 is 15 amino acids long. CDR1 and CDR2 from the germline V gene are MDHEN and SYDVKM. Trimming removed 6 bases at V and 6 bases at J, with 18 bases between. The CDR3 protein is CASRPGGADRNIQYF. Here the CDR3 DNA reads TGTGCCAGCAGGCCTGGGGGGGCCGATCGAAACATTCAGTACTTC.

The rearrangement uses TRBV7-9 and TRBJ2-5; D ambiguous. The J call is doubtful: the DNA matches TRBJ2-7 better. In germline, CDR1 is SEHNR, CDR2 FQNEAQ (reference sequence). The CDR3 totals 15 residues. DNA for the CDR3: TGTGCCAGCAGCTTGGCCCCCCGAGGCCGATACGAGCAGTACTTC. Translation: CASSLAPRGRYEQYF.

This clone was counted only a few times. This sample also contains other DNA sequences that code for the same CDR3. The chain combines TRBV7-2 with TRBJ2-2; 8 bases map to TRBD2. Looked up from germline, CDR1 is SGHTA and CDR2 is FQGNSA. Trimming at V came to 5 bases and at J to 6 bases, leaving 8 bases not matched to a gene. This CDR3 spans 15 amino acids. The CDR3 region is CASSTGLARPGELFF. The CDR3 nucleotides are TGTGCCAGCAGCACCGGACTAGCCCGGCCCGGGGAGCTGTTTTTT.

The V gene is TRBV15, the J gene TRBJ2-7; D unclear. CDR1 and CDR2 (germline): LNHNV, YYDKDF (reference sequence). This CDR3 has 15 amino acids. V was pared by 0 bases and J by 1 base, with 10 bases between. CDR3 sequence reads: CATSRDPSASYEQYF. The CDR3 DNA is TGTGCCACCAGCAGAGATCCAAGCGCATCCTACGAGCAGTACTTC.

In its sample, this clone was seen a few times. The CDR3 loop is CAWRDRVQYF. In nucleotides, the CDR3 is TGTGCCTGGAGGGACAGGGTACAGTACTTC. The chain joins TRBV30 to TRBJ2-5, with 8 bases that match TRBD1. Per germline, CDR1 GTSNPN and CDR2 SVGIG (reference sequence). Trimming cost V 3 bases and J 11 bases; bases outside gene matches: 2. CDR3 length: 10 amino acids. Filled out from reference TRBV30 and TRBJ2-5, the complete variable domain reads SQTIHQWPATLVQPVGSPLSLECTVEGTSNPNLYWYRQAAGRGLQLLFYSVGIGQISSEVPQNLSASRPQDRQFILSSKKLLLSDSGFYLCAWRDRVQYFGPGTRLLVL.

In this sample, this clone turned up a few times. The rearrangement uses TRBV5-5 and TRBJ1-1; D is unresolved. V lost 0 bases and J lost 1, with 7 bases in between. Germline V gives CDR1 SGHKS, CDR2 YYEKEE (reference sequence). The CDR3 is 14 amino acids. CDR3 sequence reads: CASSLAGANTEAFF. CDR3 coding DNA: TGTGCCAGCAGCTTGGCTGGAGCGAACACTGAAGCTTTCTTT.

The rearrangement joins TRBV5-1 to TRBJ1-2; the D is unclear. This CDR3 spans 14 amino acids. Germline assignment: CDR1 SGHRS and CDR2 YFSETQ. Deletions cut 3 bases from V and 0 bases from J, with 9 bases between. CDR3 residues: CASSSGEANYGYTF. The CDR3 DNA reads TGCGCCAGCAGCTCAGGAGAAGCTAACTATGGCTACACCTTC.

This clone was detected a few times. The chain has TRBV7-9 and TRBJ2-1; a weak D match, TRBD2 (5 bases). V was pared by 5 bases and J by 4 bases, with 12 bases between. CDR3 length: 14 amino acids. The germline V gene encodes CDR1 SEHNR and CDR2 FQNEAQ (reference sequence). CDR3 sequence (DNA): TGTGCCAGCAGCCCAGGACTGGATTACAATGAGCAGTTCTTC. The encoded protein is CASSPGLDYNEQFF.

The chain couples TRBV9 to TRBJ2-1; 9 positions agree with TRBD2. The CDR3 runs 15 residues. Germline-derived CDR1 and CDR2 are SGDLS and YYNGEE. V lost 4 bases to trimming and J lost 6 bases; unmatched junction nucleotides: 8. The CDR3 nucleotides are TGTGCCAGCAGCACGGGACTAGCCGAACTCAATGAGCAGTTCTTC. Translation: CASSTGLAELNEQFF.

Here the CDR3 reads CASSAQSMNTEAFF. The CDR3 region has the DNA TGTGCCAGCAGCGCACAAAGCATGAACACTGAAGCTTTCTTT. The chain joins TRBV7-3 to TRBJ1-1; unclear D gene. Trimming stripped 5 bases from V and 0 bases from J, with 10 bases between. The CDR3 loop spans 14 amino acids. The germline CDR1 and CDR2 sequences are SGHTA and FQGTGA.

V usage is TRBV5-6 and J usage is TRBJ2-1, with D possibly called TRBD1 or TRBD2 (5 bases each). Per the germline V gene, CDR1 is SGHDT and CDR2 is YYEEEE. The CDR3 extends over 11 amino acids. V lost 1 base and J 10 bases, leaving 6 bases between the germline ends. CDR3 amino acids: CASSLWDEQFF. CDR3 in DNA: TGTGCCAGCAGCTTGTGGGACGAGCAGTTCTTC.

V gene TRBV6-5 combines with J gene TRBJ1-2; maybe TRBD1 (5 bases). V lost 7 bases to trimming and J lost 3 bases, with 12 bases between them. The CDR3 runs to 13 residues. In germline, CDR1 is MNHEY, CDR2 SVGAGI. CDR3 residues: CASKRDGYYGYTF. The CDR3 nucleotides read TGTGCCAGCAAAAGGGACGGATACTATGGCTACACCTTC.

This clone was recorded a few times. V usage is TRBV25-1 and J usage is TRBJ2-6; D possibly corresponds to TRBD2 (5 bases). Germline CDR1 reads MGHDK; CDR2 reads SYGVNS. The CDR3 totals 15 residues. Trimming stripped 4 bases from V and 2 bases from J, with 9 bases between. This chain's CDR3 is CASSAWGAGANVLTF. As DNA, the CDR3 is TGTGCCAGCAGTGCTTGGGGAGCTGGGGCCAACGTCCTGACTTTC.

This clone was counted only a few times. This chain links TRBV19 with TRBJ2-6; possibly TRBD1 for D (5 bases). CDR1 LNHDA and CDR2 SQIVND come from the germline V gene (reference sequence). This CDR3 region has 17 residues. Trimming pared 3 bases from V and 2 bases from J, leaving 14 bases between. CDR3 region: CASSIGSGWAGANVLTF. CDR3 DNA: TGTGCCAGTAGTATCGGCTCAGGGTGGGCTGGGGCCAACGTCCTGACTTTC. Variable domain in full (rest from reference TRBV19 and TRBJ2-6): DGGITQSPKYLFRKEGQNVTLSCEQNLNHDAMYWYRQDPGQGLRLIYYSQIVNDFQKGDIAEGYSVSREKKESFPLTVTSAQKNPTAFYLCASSIGSGWAGANVLTFGAGSRLTVL.

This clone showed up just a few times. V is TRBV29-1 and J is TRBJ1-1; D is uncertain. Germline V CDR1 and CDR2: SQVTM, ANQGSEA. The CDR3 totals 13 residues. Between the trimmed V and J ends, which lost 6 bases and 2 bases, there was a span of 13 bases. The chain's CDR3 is CSVSHGSNTEAFF. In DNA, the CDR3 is TGCAGCGTCTCTCATGGGTCCAACACTGAAGCTTTCTTT.

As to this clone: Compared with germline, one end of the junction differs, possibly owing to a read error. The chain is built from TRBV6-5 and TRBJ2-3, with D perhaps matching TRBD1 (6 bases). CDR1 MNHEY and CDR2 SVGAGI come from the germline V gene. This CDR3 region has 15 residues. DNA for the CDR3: TGTGCCATCAGTGGACGGGACACCTCCACAGATACGCAGTATTTT. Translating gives CAISGRDTSTDTQYF.

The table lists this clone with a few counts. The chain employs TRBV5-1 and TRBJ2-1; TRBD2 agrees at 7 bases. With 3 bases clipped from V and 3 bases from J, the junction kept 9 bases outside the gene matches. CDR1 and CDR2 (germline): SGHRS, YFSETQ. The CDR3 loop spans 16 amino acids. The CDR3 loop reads CASSSTSRIYYNEQFF. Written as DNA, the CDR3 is TGCGCCAGCAGCTCGACTAGCCGAATCTACTACAATGAGCAGTTCTTC.

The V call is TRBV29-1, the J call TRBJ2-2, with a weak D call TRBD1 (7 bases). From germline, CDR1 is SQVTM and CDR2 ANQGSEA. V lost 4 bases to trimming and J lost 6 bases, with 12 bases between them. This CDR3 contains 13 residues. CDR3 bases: TGCAGCGTTGCTCCAGGGGGGTCCGGGGAGCTGTTTTTT. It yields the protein CSVAPGGSGELFF.

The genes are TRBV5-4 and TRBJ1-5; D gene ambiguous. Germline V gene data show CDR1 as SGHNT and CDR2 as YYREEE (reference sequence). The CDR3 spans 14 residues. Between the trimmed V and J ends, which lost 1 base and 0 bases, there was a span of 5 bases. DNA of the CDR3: TGTGCCAGCAGCTTGATAGGTAGCAATCAGCCCCAGCATTTT. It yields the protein CASSLIGSNQPQHF.

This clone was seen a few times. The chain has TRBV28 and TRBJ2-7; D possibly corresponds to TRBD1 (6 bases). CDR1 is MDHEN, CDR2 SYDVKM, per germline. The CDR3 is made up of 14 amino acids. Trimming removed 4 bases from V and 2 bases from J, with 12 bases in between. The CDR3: CASSSPRDTYEQYF. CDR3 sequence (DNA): TGTGCCAGCAGTTCCCCCAGGGACACCTACGAGCAGTACTTC.